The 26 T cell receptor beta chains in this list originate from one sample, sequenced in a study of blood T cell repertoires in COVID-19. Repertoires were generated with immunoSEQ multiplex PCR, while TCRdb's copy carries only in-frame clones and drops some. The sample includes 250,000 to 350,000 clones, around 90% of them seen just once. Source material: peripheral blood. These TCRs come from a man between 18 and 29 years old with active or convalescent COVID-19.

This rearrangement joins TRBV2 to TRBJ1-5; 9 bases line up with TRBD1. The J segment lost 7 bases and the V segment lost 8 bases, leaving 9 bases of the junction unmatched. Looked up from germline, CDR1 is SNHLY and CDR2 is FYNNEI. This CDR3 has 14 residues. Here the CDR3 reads CASRDRGLRQPQHF. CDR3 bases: TGTGCCAGCCGCGACAGGGGGTTACGGCAGCCCCAGCATTTT. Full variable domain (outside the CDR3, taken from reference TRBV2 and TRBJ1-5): EPEVTQTPSHQVTQMGQEVILRCVPISNHLYFYWYRQILGQKVEFLVSFYNNEISEKSEIFDDQFSVERPDGSNFTLKIRSTKLEDSAMYFCASRDRGLRQPQHFGDGTRLSIL.

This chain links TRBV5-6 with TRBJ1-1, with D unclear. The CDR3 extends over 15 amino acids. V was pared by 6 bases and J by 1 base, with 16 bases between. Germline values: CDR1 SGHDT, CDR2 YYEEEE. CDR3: CASTPSTGRNTEAFF. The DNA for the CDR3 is TGTGCCAGCACTCCTAGTACCGGGAGGAACACTGAAGCTTTCTTT.

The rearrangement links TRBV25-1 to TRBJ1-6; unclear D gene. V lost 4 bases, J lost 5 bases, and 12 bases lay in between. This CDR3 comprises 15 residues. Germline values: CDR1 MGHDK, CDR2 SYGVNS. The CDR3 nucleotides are TGTGCCAGCAGTGCGGCAGAACAGCATAATTCACCCCTCCACTTT. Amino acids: CASSAAEQHNSPLHF.

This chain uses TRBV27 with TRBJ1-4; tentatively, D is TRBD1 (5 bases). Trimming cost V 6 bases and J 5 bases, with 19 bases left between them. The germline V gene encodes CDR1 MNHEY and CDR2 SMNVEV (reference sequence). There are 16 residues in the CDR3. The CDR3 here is CASRPQGGVWNEKLFF. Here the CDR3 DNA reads TGTGCCAGCAGACCTCAGGGTGGGGTTTGGAATGAAAAACTGTTTTTT. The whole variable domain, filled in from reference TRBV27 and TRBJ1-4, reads EAQVTQNPRYLITVTGKKLTVTCSQNMNHEYMSWYRQDPGLGLRQIYYSMNVEVTDKGDVPEGYKVSRKEKRNFPLILESPSPNQTSLYFCASRPQGGVWNEKLFFGSGTQLSVL.

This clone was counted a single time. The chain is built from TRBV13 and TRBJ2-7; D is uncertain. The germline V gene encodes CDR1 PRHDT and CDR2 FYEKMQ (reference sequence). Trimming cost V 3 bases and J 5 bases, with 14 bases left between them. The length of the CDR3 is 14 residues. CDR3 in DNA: TGTGCCAGCAGCTTTGGCGGCAGTAGAGACGAGCAGTACTTC. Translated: CASSFGGSRDEQYF.

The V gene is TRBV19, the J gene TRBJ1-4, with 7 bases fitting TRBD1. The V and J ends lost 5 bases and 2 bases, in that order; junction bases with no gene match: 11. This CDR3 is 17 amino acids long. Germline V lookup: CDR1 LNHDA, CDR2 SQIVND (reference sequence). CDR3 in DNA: TGTGCCAGTAGTCAGGGACAGTTCCGAGCTACTAATGAAAAACTGTTTTTT. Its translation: CASSQGQFRATNEKLFF.

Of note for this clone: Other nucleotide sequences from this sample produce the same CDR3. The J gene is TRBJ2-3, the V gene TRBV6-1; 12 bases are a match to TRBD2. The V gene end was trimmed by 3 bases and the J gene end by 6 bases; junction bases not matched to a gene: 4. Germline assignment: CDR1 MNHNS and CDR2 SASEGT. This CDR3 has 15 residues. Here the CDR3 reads CASSELAGGPDTQYF. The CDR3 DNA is TGTGCCAGCAGTGAGCTAGCGGGGGGGCCTGATACGCAGTATTTT.

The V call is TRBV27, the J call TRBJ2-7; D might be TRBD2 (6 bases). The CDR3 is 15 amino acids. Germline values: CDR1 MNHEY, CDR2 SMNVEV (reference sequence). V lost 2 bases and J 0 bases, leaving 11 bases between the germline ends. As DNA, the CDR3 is TGTGCCAGCAGTTTACGGGGGAAAAGCTCCTACGAGCAGTACTTC. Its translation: CASSLRGKSSYEQYF.

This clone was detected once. The CDR3 loop reads CASSPRRYEQYF. Written as DNA, the CDR3 is TGTGCCAGCTCACCTCGTCGGTACGAGCAGTACTTC. This rearrangement joins TRBV18 to TRBJ2-7; D not resolved. V was clipped by 3 bases and J by 4 bases, with 7 bases between them. The CDR3 covers 12 residues. Per germline, CDR1 KGHSH and CDR2 LQKENI.

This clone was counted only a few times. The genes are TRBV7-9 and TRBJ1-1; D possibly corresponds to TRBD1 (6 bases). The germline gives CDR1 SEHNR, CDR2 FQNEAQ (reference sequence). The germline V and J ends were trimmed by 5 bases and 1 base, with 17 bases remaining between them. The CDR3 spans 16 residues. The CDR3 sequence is CASSPEGGQPNTEAFF. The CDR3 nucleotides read TGTGCCAGCAGCCCTGAAGGGGGTCAGCCGAACACTGAAGCTTTCTTT.

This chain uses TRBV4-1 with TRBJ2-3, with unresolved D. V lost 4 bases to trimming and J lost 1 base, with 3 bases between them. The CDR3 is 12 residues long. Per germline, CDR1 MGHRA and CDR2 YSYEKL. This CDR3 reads CASSRGTDTQYF. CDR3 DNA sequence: TGCGCCAGCAGCCGAGGCACAGATACGCAGTATTTT.

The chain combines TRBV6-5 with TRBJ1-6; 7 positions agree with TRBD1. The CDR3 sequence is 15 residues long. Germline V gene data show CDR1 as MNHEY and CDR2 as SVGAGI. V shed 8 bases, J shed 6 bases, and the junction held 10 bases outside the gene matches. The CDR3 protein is CASPSRQGSNSPLHF. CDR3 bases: TGTGCCAGCCCCTCCCGACAGGGAAGTAATTCACCCCTCCACTTT.

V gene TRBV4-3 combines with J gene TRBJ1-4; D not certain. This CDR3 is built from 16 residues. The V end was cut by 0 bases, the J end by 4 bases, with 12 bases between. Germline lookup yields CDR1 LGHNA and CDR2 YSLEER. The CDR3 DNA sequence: TGCGCCAGCAGCCAAGATCGGAGAGGTATTAATGAAAAACTGTTTTTT. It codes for CASSQDRRGINEKLFF.

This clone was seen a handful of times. This CDR3 is CASSQTSGRALTGELFF. In DNA form, the CDR3 reads TGTGCCAGCAGCCAGACTAGCGGGAGGGCCCTCACCGGGGAGCTGTTTTTT. The chain uses TRBV7-9 and TRBJ2-2, with 14 bases identical to TRBD2. The CDR3 sequence is 17 residues long. Germline assignment: CDR1 SEHNR and CDR2 FQNEAQ (reference sequence). The ends lost 5 bases at V and 4 bases at J; junction bases unmatched: 6.

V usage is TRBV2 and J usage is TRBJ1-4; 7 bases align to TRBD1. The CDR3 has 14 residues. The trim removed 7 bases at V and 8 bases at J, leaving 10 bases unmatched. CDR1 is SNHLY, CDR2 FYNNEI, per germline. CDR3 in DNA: TGTGCCAGCACTGGACAGGCGCTGGGAGAAAAACTGTTTTTT. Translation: CASTGQALGEKLFF. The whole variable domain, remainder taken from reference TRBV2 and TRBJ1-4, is EPEVTQTPSHQVTQMGQEVILRCVPISNHLYFYWYRQILGQKVEFLVSFYNNEISEKSEIFDDQFSVERPDGSNFTLKIRSTKLEDSAMYFCASTGQALGEKLFFGSGTQLSVL.

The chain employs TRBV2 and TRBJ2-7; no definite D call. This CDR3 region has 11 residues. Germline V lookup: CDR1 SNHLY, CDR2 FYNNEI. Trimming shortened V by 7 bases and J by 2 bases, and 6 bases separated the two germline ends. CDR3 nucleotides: TGTGCCAGCATCCAGACCTACGAGCAGTACTTC. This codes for CASIQTYEQYF. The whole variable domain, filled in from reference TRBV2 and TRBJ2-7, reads EPEVTQTPSHQVTQMGQEVILRCVPISNHLYFYWYRQILGQKVEFLVSFYNNEISEKSEIFDDQFSVERPDGSNFTLKIRSTKLEDSAMYFCASIQTYEQYFGPGTRLTVT.

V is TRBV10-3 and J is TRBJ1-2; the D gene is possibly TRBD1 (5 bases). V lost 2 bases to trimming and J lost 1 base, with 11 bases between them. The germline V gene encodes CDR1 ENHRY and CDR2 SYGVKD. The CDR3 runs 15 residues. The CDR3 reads CAISERGLFNYGYTF. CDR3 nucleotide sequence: TGTGCCATCAGTGAGAGGGGACTGTTTAACTATGGCTACACCTTC.

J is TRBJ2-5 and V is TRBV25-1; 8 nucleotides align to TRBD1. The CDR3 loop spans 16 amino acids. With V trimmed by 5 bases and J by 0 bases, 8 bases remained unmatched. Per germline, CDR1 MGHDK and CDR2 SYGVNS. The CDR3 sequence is CASSSPPGGDQETQYF. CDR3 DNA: TGTGCCAGCAGTTCCCCCCCAGGGGGCGACCAAGAGACCCAGTACTTC. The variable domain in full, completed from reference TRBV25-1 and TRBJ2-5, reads EADIYQTPRYLVIGTGKKITLECSQTMGHDKMYWYQQDPGMELHLIHYSYGVNSTEKGDLSSESTVSRIRTEHFPLTLESARPSHTSQYLCASSSPPGGDQETQYFGPGTRLLVL.

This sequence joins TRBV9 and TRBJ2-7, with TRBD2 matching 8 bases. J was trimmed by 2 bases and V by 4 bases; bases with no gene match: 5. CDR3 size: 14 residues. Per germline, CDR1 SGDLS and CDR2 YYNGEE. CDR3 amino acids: CASSFGAGAYEQYF. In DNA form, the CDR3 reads TGTGCCAGCAGCTTTGGAGCGGGAGCCTACGAGCAGTACTTC.

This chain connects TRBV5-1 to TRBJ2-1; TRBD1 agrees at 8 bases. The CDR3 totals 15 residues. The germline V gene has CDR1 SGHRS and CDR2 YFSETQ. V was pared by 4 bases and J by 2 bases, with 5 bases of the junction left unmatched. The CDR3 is CASSPGTGPYNEQFF. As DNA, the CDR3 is TGCGCCAGCAGCCCCGGGACAGGCCCCTACAATGAGCAGTTCTTC. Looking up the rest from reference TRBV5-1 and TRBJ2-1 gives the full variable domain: KAGVTQTPRYLIKTRGQQVTLSCSPISGHRSVSWYQQTPGQGLQFLFEYFSETQRNKGNFPGRFSGRQFSNSRSEMNVSTLELGDSALYLCASSPGTGPYNEQFFGPGTRLTVL.

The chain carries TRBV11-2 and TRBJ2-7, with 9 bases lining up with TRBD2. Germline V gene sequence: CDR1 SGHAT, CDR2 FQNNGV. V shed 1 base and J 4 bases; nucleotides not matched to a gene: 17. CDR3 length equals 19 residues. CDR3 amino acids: CASSLGSYNWPSGIYEQYF. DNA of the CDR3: TGTGCCAGCAGCTTAGGGTCTTATAACTGGCCTAGCGGGATATACGAGCAGTACTTC.

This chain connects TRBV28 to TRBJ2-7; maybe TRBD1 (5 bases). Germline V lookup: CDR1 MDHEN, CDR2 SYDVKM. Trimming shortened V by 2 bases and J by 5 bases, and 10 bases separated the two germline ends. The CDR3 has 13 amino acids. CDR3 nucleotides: TGTGCCAGCAGTTTAGTTGGGGCTGACGAGCAGTACTTC. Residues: CASSLVGADEQYF.

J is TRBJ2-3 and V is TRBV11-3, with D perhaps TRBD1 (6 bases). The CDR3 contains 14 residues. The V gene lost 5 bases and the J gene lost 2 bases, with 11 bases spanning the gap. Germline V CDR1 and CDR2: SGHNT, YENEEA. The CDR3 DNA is TGTGCCAGCAGCCCTAGGGACAACACAGATACGCAGTATTTT. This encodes CASSPRDNTDTQYF. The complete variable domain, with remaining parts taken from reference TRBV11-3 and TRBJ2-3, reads EAGVVQSPRYKIIEKKQPVAFWCNPISGHNTLYWYLQNLGQGPELLIRYENEEAVDDSQLPKDRFSAERLKGVDSTLKIQPAELGDSAVYLCASSPRDNTDTQYFGPGTRLTVL.

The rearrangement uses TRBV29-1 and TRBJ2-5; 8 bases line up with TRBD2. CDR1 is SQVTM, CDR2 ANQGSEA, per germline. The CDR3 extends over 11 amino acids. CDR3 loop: CSLGLAETQYF. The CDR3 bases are TGCAGTCTAGGACTAGCAGAGACCCAGTACTTC.

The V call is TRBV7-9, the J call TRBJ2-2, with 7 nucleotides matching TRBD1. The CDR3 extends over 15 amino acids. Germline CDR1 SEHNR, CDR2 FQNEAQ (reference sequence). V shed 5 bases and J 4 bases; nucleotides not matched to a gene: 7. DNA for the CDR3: TGTGCCAGCAGCCAAGCGAAGGGGGCCACCGGGGAGCTGTTTTTT. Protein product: CASSQAKGATGELFF.

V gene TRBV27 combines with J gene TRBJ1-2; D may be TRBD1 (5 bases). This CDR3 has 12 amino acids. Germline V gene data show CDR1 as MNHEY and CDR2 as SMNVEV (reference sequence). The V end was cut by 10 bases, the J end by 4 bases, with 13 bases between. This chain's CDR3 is CATRAASYGYTF. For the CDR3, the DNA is TGTGCCACCAGGGCCGCTAGCTATGGCTACACCTTC.